This T cell receptor beta chain was recorded in a study of T cell responses to AZD1222 COVID-19 vaccine. This clone was seen only once. Clones were sequenced by immunoSEQ multiplex PCR, and TCRdb holds only the in-frame ones, with some missing. The table includes more than 90,000 clones, 65% to 85% detected once. The sequenced sample was peripheral blood, obtained on day 0 of AZD1222 vaccination. This clonotype was sampled from an adult in good health.

The CDR3 is CASKIAGSYEQYF. DNA for the CDR3: TGTGCCAGCAAAATCGCCGGATCCTACGAGCAGTACTTC. The rearrangement uses TRBV27 and TRBJ2-7; D is uncertain. Trimming took off 7 bases at V and 1 base at J, with 11 bases between the two ends. The CDR3 spans 13 residues. Germline-derived CDR1 and CDR2 are MNHEY and SMNVEV (reference sequence).